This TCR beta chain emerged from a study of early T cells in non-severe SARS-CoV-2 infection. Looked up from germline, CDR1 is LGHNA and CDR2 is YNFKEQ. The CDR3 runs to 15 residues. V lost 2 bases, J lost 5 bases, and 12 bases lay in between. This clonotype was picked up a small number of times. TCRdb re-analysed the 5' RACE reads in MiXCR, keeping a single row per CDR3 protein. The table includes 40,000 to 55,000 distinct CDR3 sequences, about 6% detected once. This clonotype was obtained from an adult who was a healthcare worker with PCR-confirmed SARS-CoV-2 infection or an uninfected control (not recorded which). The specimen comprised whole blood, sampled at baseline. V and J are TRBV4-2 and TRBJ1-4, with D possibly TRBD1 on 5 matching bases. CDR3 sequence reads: CASSQHKGSNEKLFF. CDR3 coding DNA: TGTGCCAGCAGCCAACATAAGGGGTCCAATGAAAAACTGTTTTTT.